The 14 T cell receptor beta chains presented below share a single source sample, sequenced in a study of spatial heterogeneity in lung cancer. TCRdb fed the 5' RACE reads into MiXCR, producing one record per CDR3 protein. The sample carries about 36,000 distinct CDR3 sequences, approximately 8% recorded once. As to time point: blood at routine non-recurrence follow-up after resection. The sample here was PBMCs, taken at follow-up. Source of these receptors: a male donor with early-stage non-small cell lung cancer.

Many counts were recorded for this clonotype. The J gene is TRBJ2-5, the V gene TRBV4-2, with unresolved D. With 0 bases removed from V and 1 base from J, the gap between germline ends came to 9 bases. The CDR3 has 15 amino acids. Germline values: CDR1 LGHNA, CDR2 YNFKEQ. In DNA form, the CDR3 reads TGTGCCAGCAGCCAAGAGGCAACAGTCCAAGAGACCCAGTACTTC. Translation: CASSQEATVQETQYF.

This clonotype was counted ten times or more. This chain links TRBV24-1 with TRBJ2-7, with D perhaps matching TRBD1 (6 bases). Trimming removed 5 bases at V and 0 bases at J, with 13 bases between. The CDR3 is 15 residues long. From germline, CDR1 is KGHDR and CDR2 SFDVKD. DNA for the CDR3: TGTGCCACCAGTGGTGACAGGTCGAGCTCCTACGAGCAGTACTTC. This codes for CATSGDRSSSYEQYF.

This clonotype was detected many times. The V gene is TRBV3-1, the J gene TRBJ1-6, with TRBD1 matching over 9 bases. The CDR3 contains 17 residues. The V gene's germline CDR1 is LGHDT and CDR2 YNNKEL (reference sequence). Unmatched junction bases numbered 8, after V lost 0 bases and J lost 8 bases. The CDR3 here is CASSQDWAGTGYSPLHF. In DNA form, the CDR3 reads TGTGCCAGCAGCCAAGATTGGGCCGGGACAGGGTATTCACCCCTCCACTTT.

This clonotype has more than one count but fewer than ten. The chain is built from TRBV2 and TRBJ2-2; the D is unclear. V was shortened by 10 bases and J by 3 bases, with 3 bases between the two germline ends. The CDR3 covers 10 residues. From germline, CDR1 is SNHLY and CDR2 FYNNEI. The CDR3 region is CATYTGELFF. The CDR3 DNA sequence: TGTGCCACCTACACCGGGGAGCTGTTTTTT. Drawing the rest from reference TRBV2 and TRBJ2-2, the complete variable domain is EPEVTQTPSHQVTQMGQEVILRCVPISNHLYFYWYRQILGQKVEFLVSFYNNEISEKSEIFDDQFSVERPDGSNFTLKIRSTKLEDSAMYFCATYTGELFFGEGSRLTVL.

This clonotype was picked up many times. V and J are TRBV18 and TRBJ1-1, with TRBD1 identical over 9 bases. The V segment lost 4 bases and the J segment 4 bases; nucleotides outside the gene matches: 13. There are 17 residues in the CDR3. Germline V gene data show CDR1 as KGHSH and CDR2 as LQKENI. The CDR3 loop is CASSLNSGTGQVTEAFF. The CDR3 coding sequence is TGTGCCAGCTCACTCAATTCCGGGACAGGGCAGGTCACTGAAGCTTTCTTT.

This clonotype was picked up many times. This rearrangement joins TRBV7-9 to TRBJ2-5, with TRBD2 matching 11 bases. The CDR3 loop spans 16 amino acids. J gave up 4 bases and V 3 bases, and 7 bases lay outside the gene matches. Germline V gene sequence: CDR1 SEHNR, CDR2 FQNEAQ (reference sequence). CDR3 protein: CASSFGSGGAGETQYF. As DNA, the CDR3 is TGTGCCAGCAGCTTCGGTAGCGGGGGGGCCGGAGAGACCCAGTACTTC.

This clonotype has more than one count but fewer than ten. The chain employs TRBV6-6 and TRBJ1-6, with 8 bases lining up with TRBD1. This CDR3 comprises 17 residues. Germline V gives CDR1 MNHNY, CDR2 SVGAGI (reference sequence). V shed 0 bases and J 7 bases; nucleotides not matched to a gene: 8. Written as DNA, the CDR3 is TGTGCCAGCAGTTACTCGACAGGGGAAAGGGACAATTCACCCCTCCACTTT. This sequence encodes CASSYSTGERDNSPLHF.

This clonotype was recorded at least ten times. The chain carries TRBV7-9 and TRBJ1-1; D is unclear. Germline V gene data show CDR1 as SEHNR and CDR2 as FQNEAQ (reference sequence). With 1 base removed from V and 6 bases from J, the gap between germline ends came to 12 bases. This CDR3 has 14 residues. Here the CDR3 reads CASSLDLGSAEAFF. In DNA, the CDR3 is TGTGCCAGCAGCTTAGACTTAGGGAGCGCTGAAGCTTTCTTT. Combining the CDR3 with reference TRBV7-9 and TRBJ1-1 gives the whole variable domain DTGVSQNPRHKITKRGQNVTFRCDPISEHNRLYWYRQTLGQGPEFLTYFQNEAQLEKSRLLSDRFSAERPKGSFSTLEIQRTEQGDSAMYLCASSLDLGSAEAFFGQGTRLTVV.

This clonotype was picked up a small number of times. V is TRBV10-3 and J is TRBJ1-5; 9 nucleotides match TRBD1. J gave up 5 bases and V 6 bases, and 5 bases lay outside the gene matches. The CDR3 contains 14 residues. Germline V gene data show CDR1 as ENHRY and CDR2 as SYGVKD. The CDR3 reads CAISRTGGDQPQHF. CDR3 DNA: TGTGCCATCAGCAGAACAGGGGGCGATCAGCCCCAGCATTTT.

This clonotype was seen repeatedly, ten times or more. The gene calls are TRBV18 and TRBJ2-7; D is ambiguous. V lost 3 bases and J lost 3, with 6 bases in between. From germline, CDR1 is KGHSH and CDR2 LQKENI. This CDR3 region has 12 residues. The CDR3 DNA follows: TGTGCCAGCTCACCCCTGAACTACGAGCAGTACTTC. Translating it yields CASSPLNYEQYF.

A few counts support this clonotype. The chain couples TRBV18 to TRBJ1-3; D is undetermined. Between the trimmed V and J ends, which lost 2 bases and 0 bases, there was a span of 8 bases. Germline V CDR1 and CDR2: KGHSH, LQKENI. The CDR3 totals 15 residues. DNA for the CDR3: TGTGCCAGCTCACCAAACGACAACTCTGGAAACACCATATATTTT. Its protein product is CASSPNDNSGNTIYF. Together with reference TRBV18 and TRBJ1-3, the CDR3 gives the full variable domain: NAGVMQNPRHLVRRRGQEARLRCSPMKGHSHVYWYRQLPEEGLKFMVYLQKENIIDESGMPKERFSAEFPKEGPSILRIQQVVRGDSAAYFCASSPNDNSGNTIYFGEGSWLTVV.

This clonotype was observed many times. The chain has TRBV18 and TRBJ1-5; 8 bases fit TRBD1. Germline V gene data show CDR1 as KGHSH and CDR2 as LQKENI. The V segment lost 1 base and the J segment 2 bases; nucleotides outside the gene matches: 4. The CDR3 contains 16 residues. The CDR3 here is CASSPRTGNGNQPQHF. The CDR3 DNA is TGTGCCAGCTCACCACGGACAGGGAATGGCAATCAGCCCCAGCATTTT.

This chain links TRBV20-1 with TRBJ2-2; D might be TRBD1 (5 bases). V was pared by 2 bases and J by 3 bases, with 7 bases between. Germline CDR1 is DFQATT and CDR2 is SNEGSKA (reference sequence). The CDR3 has 13 amino acids. CDR3 residues: CSARQGDTGELFF. The CDR3 region has the DNA TGCAGTGCTAGACAAGGGGACACCGGGGAGCTGTTTTTT.

The V gene is TRBV23-1, the J gene TRBJ2-3; D remains ambiguous. TRBV23-1 is reported as an ORF; its role is uncertain. Trimming took off 7 bases at V and 2 bases at J, with 19 bases between the two ends. The CDR3 consists of 16 residues. CDR3 region: CASTLKSFLLTDTQYF. The DNA of the CDR3 is TGCGCCAGCACCCTCAAGTCATTTCTACTCACAGATACGCAGTATTTT.